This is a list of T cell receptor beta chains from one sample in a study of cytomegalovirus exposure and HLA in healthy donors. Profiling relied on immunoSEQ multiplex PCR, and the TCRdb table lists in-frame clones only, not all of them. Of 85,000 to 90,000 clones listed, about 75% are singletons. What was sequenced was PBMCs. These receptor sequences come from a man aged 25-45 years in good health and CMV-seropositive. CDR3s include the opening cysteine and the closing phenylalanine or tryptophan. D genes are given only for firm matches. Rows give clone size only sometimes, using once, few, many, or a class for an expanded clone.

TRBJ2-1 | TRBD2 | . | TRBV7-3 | CASSHDSGYNEQFF | TGTGCCAGCAGCCACGATAGCGGGTACAATGAGCAGTTCTTC
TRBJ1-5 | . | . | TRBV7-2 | CASSSTASNQPQHF | TGTGCCAGCAGTTCGACAGCAAGCAATCAGCCCCAGCATTTT
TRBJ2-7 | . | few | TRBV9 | CASSVVPWVRGYEQYF | TGTGCCAGCAGCGTAGTTCCATGGGTCAGGGGCTACGAGCAGTACTTC
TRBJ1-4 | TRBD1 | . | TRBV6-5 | CASSHPGTGDEKLFF | TGTGCCAGCAGTCACCCCGGGACAGGGGATGAAAAACTGTTTTTT
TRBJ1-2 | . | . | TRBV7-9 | CSSGGPEDTFYGYTF | TGTTCCAGCGGGGGCCCGGAGGACACCTTCTATGGCTACACCTTC
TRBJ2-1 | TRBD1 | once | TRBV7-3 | CATGTGGSDEQFF | TGTGCCACGGGGACAGGGGGAAGCGATGAGCAGTTCTTC
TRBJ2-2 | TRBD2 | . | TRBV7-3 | CASSLRPSGGASTGELFF | TGTGCCAGCAGCTTAAGGCCTAGCGGGGGGGCCTCCACCGGGGAGCTGTTTTTT
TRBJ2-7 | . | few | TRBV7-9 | CASSLSHRTYEQYF | TGTGCCAGCAGCTTGTCCCACAGAACCTACGAGCAGTACTTC
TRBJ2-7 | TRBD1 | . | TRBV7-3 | CASSPGQGADEQYF | TGTGCCAGCAGCCCTGGACAGGGGGCGGACGAGCAGTACTTC
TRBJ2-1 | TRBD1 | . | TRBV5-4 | CASSFQGQGAREQFF | TGTGCCAGCAGCTTTCAGGGACAGGGGGCGAGGGAGCAGTTCTTC
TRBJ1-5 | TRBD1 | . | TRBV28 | CASSLRQGGGQPQHF | TGTGCCAGCAGTTTGAGGCAGGGGGGCGGTCAGCCCCAGCATTTT
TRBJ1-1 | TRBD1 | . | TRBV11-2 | CASSARQGAEAFF | TGTGCCAGCAGCGCGCGACAGGGTGCTGAAGCTTTCTTT
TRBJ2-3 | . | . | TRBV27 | CASSPQVDRYAGNTQYF | TGTGCCAGCAGTCCACAAGTCGACAGGTACGCTGGGAATACGCAGTATTTT
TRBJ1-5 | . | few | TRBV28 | CASSFIGGSQPQHF | TGTGCCAGCAGTTTTATCGGGGGAAGTCAGCCCCAGCATTTT
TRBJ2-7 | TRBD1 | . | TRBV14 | CASSPQGAPSYEQYF | TGTGCCAGCAGCCCACAGGGGGCTCCCTCCTACGAGCAGTACTTC
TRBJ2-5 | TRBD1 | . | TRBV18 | CASSPGQGSETQYF | TGTGCCAGCTCACCCGGACAGGGGAGCGAGACCCAGTACTTC
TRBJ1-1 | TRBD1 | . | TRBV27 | CASSPGTGLLGMNTEAFF | TGTGCCAGCAGTCCCGGGACAGGGTTATTAGGGATGAACACTGAAGCTTTCTTT
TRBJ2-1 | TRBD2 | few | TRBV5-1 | CASSQGGTSVYNEQFF | TGCGCCAGCAGTCAAGGGGGGACTAGCGTTTACAATGAGCAGTTCTTC
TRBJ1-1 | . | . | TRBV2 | CASSARDINTEAFF | TGTGCCAGCAGTGCTCGGGACATTAACACTGAAGCTTTCTTT
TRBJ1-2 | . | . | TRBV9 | CASSGFSRGSNYGYTF | TGTGCCAGCAGCGGGTTTTCAAGGGGGTCTAACTATGGCTACACCTTC
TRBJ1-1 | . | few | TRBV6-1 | CASRSTGGNTEAFF | TGTGCCAGCAGATCGACAGGTGGTAACACTGAAGCTTTCTTT
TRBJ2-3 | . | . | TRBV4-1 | CASRLVFGTDTQYF | TGCGCCAGCAGACTAGTTTTCGGCACAGATACGCAGTATTTT
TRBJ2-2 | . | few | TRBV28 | CASRGGHTGDDGELFF | TGTGCCAGCAGGGGAGGACACACAGGGGACGACGGGGAGCTGTTTTTT
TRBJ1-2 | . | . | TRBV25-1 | CASSELTGAYGYTF | TGTGCCAGCAGTGAATTGACGGGAGCCTATGGCTACACCTTC
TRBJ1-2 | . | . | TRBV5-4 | CASSREENYGYTF | TGTGCCAGCAGCCGGGAGGAGAACTATGGCTACACCTTC
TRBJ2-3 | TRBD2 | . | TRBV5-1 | CASSADGGTQTDTQYF | TGCGCCAGCAGCGCCGACGGGGGGACGCAAACAGATACGCAGTATTTT
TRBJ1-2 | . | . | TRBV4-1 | CASSQDIAVNYGYTF | TGCGCCAGCAGCCAAGATATAGCAGTCAACTATGGCTACACCTTC
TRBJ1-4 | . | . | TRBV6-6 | CASSYGLGTANEKLFF | TGTGCCAGCAGTTACGGGCTCGGGACTGCGAATGAAAAACTGTTTTTT